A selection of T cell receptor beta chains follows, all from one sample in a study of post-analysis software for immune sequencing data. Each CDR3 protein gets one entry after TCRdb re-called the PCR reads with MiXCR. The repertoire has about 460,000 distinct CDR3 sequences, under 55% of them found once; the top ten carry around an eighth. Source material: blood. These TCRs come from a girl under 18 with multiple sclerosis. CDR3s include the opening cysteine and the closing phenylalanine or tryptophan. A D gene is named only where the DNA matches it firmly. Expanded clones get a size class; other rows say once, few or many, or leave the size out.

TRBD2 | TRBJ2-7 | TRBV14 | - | TGTGCCAGCAGCAATAGCGGGAGGTTGAAATACGAGCAGTACTTC | CASSNSGRLKYEQYF
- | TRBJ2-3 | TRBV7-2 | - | TGTGCCAGCAGCTTAGCGCGTCTGGCGGGGCCCACAGATACGCAGTATTTT | CASSLARLAGPTDTQYF
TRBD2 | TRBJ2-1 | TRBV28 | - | TGTGCCGGGGGGGGTATCCGCTCCTACAATGAGCAGTTCTTC | CAGGGIRSYNEQFF
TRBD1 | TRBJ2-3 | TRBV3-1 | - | TGTGCCAGCAGCCCCGGGACAGGGGGCGCGAAGGAGACAGATACGCAGTATTTT | CASSPGTGGAKETDTQYF
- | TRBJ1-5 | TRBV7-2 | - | TGTGCCAGCAGCCGTCTAGGCAATCAGCCCCAGCATTTT | CASSRLGNQPQHF
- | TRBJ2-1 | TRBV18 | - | TGTGCCAGCTCAACTGCGCCGTACAATGAGCAGTTCTTC | CASSTAPYNEQFF
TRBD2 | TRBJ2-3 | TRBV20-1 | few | TGCAGTGCTAGAGATCGGACTAGCGGGAGAAGGGATACGCAGTATTTT | CSARDRTSGRRDTQYF
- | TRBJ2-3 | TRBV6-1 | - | TGTGCCAGCAGTGGCCTGACTAGTAGCGGCACAGATATGCAGTATTTT | CASSGLTSSGTDMQYF
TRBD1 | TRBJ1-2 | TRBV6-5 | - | TGTGCCAGCAAAGGGGACAGAAGCCCCTATGGCTACACCTTC | CASKGDRSPYGYTF
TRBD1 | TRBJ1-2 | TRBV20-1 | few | TGCAGTGCTGGGGGGACAGCCTCTGACTATGGCTACACCTTC | CSAGGTASDYGYTF
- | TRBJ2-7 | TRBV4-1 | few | TGCGCCAGCAGCCAAGATGGTGGCCTAGCTGGCAACGAGCAGTACTTC | CASSQDGGLAGNEQYF
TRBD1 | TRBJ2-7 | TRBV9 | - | TGTGCCAGCAGCCCCGGACAGGCTTTCTCCTACGAGCAGTACTTC | CASSPGQAFSYEQYF
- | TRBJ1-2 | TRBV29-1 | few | TGCAGCGTGAGCCTAAGGCAGGGCTACACCTTC | CSVSLRQGYTF
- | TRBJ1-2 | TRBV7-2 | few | TGTGCCAGCAGCTTAGACAGGGCGGCGAACTATGGCTACACCTTC | CASSLDRAANYGYTF
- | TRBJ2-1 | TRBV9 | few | TGTGCCAGCAGCGTCAGAGAATACCCTAATGAGCAGTTCTTC | CASSVREYPNEQFF
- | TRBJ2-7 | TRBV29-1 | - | TGCAGCGTTGGGCGGACCGGAGTACGCGAGCAGTACTTC | CSVGRTGVREQYF
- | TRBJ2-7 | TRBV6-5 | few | TGTGCCAGCAGTTATGGAGCGGGTAACTACGAGCAGTACTTC | CASSYGAGNYEQYF
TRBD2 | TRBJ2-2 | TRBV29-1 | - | TGCAGCGTTGAACGGATCTCTCGTAGCGGGAGAAACGGGGGGCTGTTTTTT | CSVERISRSGRNGGLFF
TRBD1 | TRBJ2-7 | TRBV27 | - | TGTACCAGCAGTTTACCCCGGGACAGGGCGTTTCACGAGCAGTACTTC | CTSSLPRDRAFHEQYF
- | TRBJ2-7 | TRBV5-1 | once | TGCGCCAGCAGCCGGCGGGACGGGAATTACGAGCAGTACTTC | CASSRRDGNYEQYF
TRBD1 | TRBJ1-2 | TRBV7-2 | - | TGTGCCAGCAGCTTAGAAGCGACAGGGGGGGAAGGCTACACCTTC | CASSLEATGGEGYTF
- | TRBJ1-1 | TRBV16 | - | TGTGCCAGCAGCCCTAACGGGGAGAACACTGAAGCTTTCTTT | CASSPNGENTEAFF
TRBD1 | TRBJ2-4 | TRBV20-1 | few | TGCAGTGCGCAGGTAGCAGGGGGCAAAAACATTCAGTACTTC | CSAQVAGGKNIQYF
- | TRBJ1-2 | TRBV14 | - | TGTGCCAGCAGCCAAAGTCGGGGATTCTATGGCTACACCTTC | CASSQSRGFYGYTF
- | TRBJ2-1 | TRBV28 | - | TGTGCCAGCAGTTTAAGGTGGAAAAATGAGCAGTTCTTC | CASSLRWKNEQFF
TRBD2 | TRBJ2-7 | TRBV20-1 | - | TGCAGTGGGCTGACCGGGACTACCCTCACCGAGCAGTACTTC | CSGLTGTTLTEQYF
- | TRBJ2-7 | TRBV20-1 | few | TGCAGTGCTCCCCCAAGTGAAGCCGCCTCCTACGAGCAGTACTTC | CSAPPSEAASYEQYF
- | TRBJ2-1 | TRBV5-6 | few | TGTGCCAGCAGCTCGCCCTTTCAGGGTGGAGCGTTCTTC | CASSSPFQGGAFF
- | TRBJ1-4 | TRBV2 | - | TGTGCCAGCAGTGAAGATGGCAGAATTAATGAAAAACTGTTTTTT | CASSEDGRINEKLFF
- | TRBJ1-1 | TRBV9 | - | TGTGCCAGCAGCGTAGGATCAGGGTGGACTGAAGCTTTCTTT | CASSVGSGWTEAFF
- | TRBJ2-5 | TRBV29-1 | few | TGCAGCGGAGCCCCTCCCGCTCCGGGAGCACTAGAGACCCAGTACTTC | CSGAPPAPGALETQYF
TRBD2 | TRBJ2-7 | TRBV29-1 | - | TGCAGCGTTGAACCGGGACTAGCTGGGGAGCAGTACTTC | CSVEPGLAGEQYF
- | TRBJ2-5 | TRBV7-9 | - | TGTGCCAGCAGCTCTCGACCCTACGGGCAGTACTTC | CASSSRPYGQYF
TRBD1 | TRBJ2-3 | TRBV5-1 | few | TGCGCCAGCAGCTTCTTAGCTACCGGGACAGTCACAGATACGCAGTATTTT | CASSFLATGTVTDTQYF
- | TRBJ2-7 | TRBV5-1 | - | TGCGCCAGCAGCCCTGGGGCTCCGACGGATCCCGAGCAGTACTTC | CASSPGAPTDPEQYF
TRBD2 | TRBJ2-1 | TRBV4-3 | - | TGCGCCAGCAGCCAAGAATTCCGGGGGGATTACAATGAGCAGTTCTTC | CASSQEFRGDYNEQFF
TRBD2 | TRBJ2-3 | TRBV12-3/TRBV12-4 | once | TGTGCCAGCGGGCGTTGGGTAGCGGGAGTTGGAGATACGCAGTATTTT | CASGRWVAGVGDTQYF
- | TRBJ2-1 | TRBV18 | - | TGTGCCAGCTCAGGCCGGGAGAGGAGTGAGCAGTTCTTC | CASSGRERSEQFF
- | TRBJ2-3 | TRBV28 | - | TGTGCCAGCAGTTGGGGCAGCTCCAGCACAGATACGCAGTATTTT | CASSWGSSSTDTQYF
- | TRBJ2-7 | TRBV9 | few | TGTGCCAGCAGCGTACGCCCGACAGGCCCCTACGAGCAGTACTTC | CASSVRPTGPYEQYF
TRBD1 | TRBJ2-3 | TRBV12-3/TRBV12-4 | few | TGTGCCAGCAGTTCCCTATACAGGGGAACAACAGATACGCAGTATTTT | CASSSLYRGTTDTQYF
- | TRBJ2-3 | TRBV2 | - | TGTGCCAGCAGTGAGTCGGACGGAGCTAGCACAGATACGCAGTATTTT | CASSESDGASTDTQYF
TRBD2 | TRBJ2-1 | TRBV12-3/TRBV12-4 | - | TGTGCCAGCAGTTTAGCCCCCGGGACTAGCAATGTGTGCAATGAGCAGTTCTTC | CASSLAPGTSNVCNEQFF